The 25 T cell receptor beta chains below all came from one sample that was sequenced in a study of blood T cell repertoires in COVID-19. Measured with immunoSEQ multiplex PCR; TCRdb has only the in-frame clones, and not every one. The table lists 110,000 or so clones, about 87% of them singletons. The material sequenced was peripheral blood. The receptors here all came from a woman between 50 and 59 years old with acute or convalescent COVID-19.

The rearrangement links TRBV2 to TRBJ1-2; 9 bases agree with TRBD1. V lost 3 bases and J lost 4; bases outside the gene matches: 3. Germline V gene sequence: CDR1 SNHLY, CDR2 FYNNEI. CDR3 length: 14 residues. The CDR3 loop is CASSDNRGLYGYTF. CDR3 bases: TGTGCCAGCAGTGATAACAGGGGGCTCTATGGCTACACCTTC.

This chain uses TRBV24-1 with TRBJ2-7; 11 nucleotides agree with TRBD1. V lost 2 bases, J lost 3 bases, and 2 bases stayed unmatched. The CDR3 has 15 residues. CDR1 is KGHDR, CDR2 SFDVKD, per germline. CDR3 amino acids: CATSDSGTGGYEQYF. The CDR3 coding sequence is TGTGCCACCAGTGATTCCGGGACAGGGGGCTACGAGCAGTACTTC.

The table lists this clone with a count of one. The V gene is TRBV18, the J gene TRBJ1-1; no firm D call. The V and J ends lost 6 bases and 10 bases respectively, with 15 bases between them. The CDR3 is made up of 12 amino acids. Germline V lookup: CDR1 KGHSH, CDR2 LQKENI. Here the CDR3 DNA reads TGTGCCAGCTCCCTCTCCGAGGGTAGAGCTTTCTTT. Encoded protein: CASSLSEGRAFF.

The V and J genes are TRBV19 and TRBJ2-7, with 7 bases that match TRBD2. Germline V gene data show CDR1 as LNHDA and CDR2 as SQIVND (reference sequence). V gave up 3 bases and J gave up 0 bases; unmatched junction bases: 2. This CDR3 has 14 residues. The CDR3 DNA sequence: TGTGCCAGTAGTATGTCTAGCGGCTCCTACGAGCAGTACTTC. This sequence encodes CASSMSSGSYEQYF.

In its sample, this clone was seen once. This chain uses TRBV11-2 with TRBJ2-1; 9 bases are a match to TRBD2. V was clipped by 5 bases and J by 10 bases; unmatched bases: 6. The CDR3 is made up of 13 amino acids. The germline V gene encodes CDR1 SGHAT and CDR2 FQNNGV. The CDR3 loop reads CASSPRTSVEQFF. CDR3 coding DNA: TGTGCCAGCAGCCCCAGGACTAGCGTAGAGCAGTTCTTC.

This chain connects TRBV28 to TRBJ2-7, with no clear D. This CDR3 has 12 amino acids. Germline values: CDR1 MDHEN, CDR2 SYDVKM. Trimming left V 3 bases short and J 4 bases short, with 7 bases between. The CDR3 DNA reads TGTGCCAGCAGTTTTTCTAGGTACGAGCAGTACTTC. As protein: CASSFSRYEQYF.

CDR3 DNA sequence: TGTGCCAGCACCGCGGGGAGGATCGTAAACTATGGCTACACCTTC. Translation gives CASTAGRIVNYGYTF. This rearrangement joins TRBV5-4 to TRBJ1-2; D call uncertain. Trimming cost V 6 bases and J 2 bases, with 17 bases left between them. The CDR3 spans 15 residues. CDR1 SGHNT and CDR2 YYREEE come from the germline V gene (reference sequence).

J is TRBJ2-3 and V is TRBV5-5, with 9 bases that match TRBD2. CDR3 length: 19 amino acids. V shed 0 bases, J shed 0 bases, and the junction held 11 bases outside the gene matches. Germline loops: CDR1 SGHKS, CDR2 YYEKEE (reference sequence). CDR3 bases: TGTGCCAGCAGCTTGGTCTTTTGGTTAGCGGGGGATAGCACAGATACGCAGTATTTT. Encoded protein: CASSLVFWLAGDSTDTQYF.

CDR3 residues: CASSRQGATTEAFF. In nucleotides, the CDR3 is TGTGCCAGCTCAAGACAGGGGGCAACGACTGAAGCTTTCTTT. The rearrangement links TRBV18 to TRBJ1-1; 10 nucleotides agree with TRBD1. CDR1 is KGHSH and CDR2 is LQKENI in the germline V gene. V dropped 5 bases and J dropped 5; count of bases not matched to a gene: 5. This CDR3 contains 14 residues.

In its sample, this clone was seen once. The sample has other DNA sequences that encode this CDR3 too. V gene TRBV4-1 combines with J gene TRBJ2-7, with D possibly TRBD1 on 6 matching bases. V was clipped by 3 bases and J by 0 bases, with 9 bases between them. The CDR3 is made up of 14 amino acids. Germline V lookup: CDR1 MGHRA, CDR2 YSYEKL. The CDR3 sequence: CASSQVTGSYEQYF. The CDR3 region has the DNA TGCGCCAGCAGCCAGGTGACAGGCTCCTACGAGCAGTACTTC.

The chain links TRBV29-1 to TRBJ2-5; TRBD2 aligns across 7 bases. Germline CDR1 reads SQVTM; CDR2 reads ANQGSEA. Trimming at V came to 7 bases and at J to 1 base, leaving 12 bases not matched to a gene. The CDR3 length is 15 residues. Written as DNA, the CDR3 is TGCAGCGCCGACTCAGGGCGGGGGATCCAAGAGACCCAGTACTTC. Protein product: CSADSGRGIQETQYF.

The chain uses TRBV7-9 and TRBJ1-4, with 8 positions matching TRBD1. CDR1 is SEHNR and CDR2 is FQNEAQ in the germline V gene (reference sequence). V trimming: 4 bases; J trimming: 8 bases; junction bases outside the gene matches: 6. This CDR3 comprises 14 residues. DNA of the CDR3: TGTGCCAGCAGCTCCGGACAGGGCGGAGAAAAACTGTTTTTT. It yields the protein CASSSGQGGEKLFF.

This clone was counted once. The J gene is TRBJ1-5, the V gene TRBV19; the match to TRBD1 covers 11 bases. Trimming at V came to 2 bases and at J to 6 bases, leaving 6 bases not matched to a gene. Germline V gives CDR1 LNHDA, CDR2 SQIVND (reference sequence). The CDR3 runs to 16 residues. The CDR3 reads CASSITPGTGGQPQHF. The CDR3 DNA is TGTGCCAGTAGTATAACGCCCGGGACAGGGGGTCAGCCCCAGCATTTT.

The chain's CDR3 is CASSQAAGGTNEQFF. Written as DNA, the CDR3 is TGCGCCAGCAGCCAAGCGGCGGGGGGCACCAATGAGCAGTTCTTC. The rearrangement links TRBV4-3 to TRBJ2-1; 8 nucleotides line up with TRBD2. The CDR3 is 15 amino acids. Germline CDR1 reads LGHNA; CDR2 reads YSLEER. V shed 1 base, J shed 6 bases, and the junction held 5 bases outside the gene matches.

V and J are TRBV3-1 (or the pseudogene TRBV3-2) and TRBJ2-7, with D perhaps matching TRBD1 (5 bases). Germline CDR1 and CDR2: LGHDT and YNNKEL (reference sequence). V was pared by 0 bases and J by 9 bases, with 6 bases between. The length of the CDR3 is 11 residues. The CDR3 sequence is CASSQDRGQYF. In DNA, the CDR3 is TGTGCCAGCAGCCAAGATAGGGGGCAGTACTTC.

The V gene is TRBV2, the J gene TRBJ2-3; tentative D call: TRBD1 (6 bases). Trimming removed 4 bases at V and 2 bases at J, with 16 bases between. The length of the CDR3 is 16 residues. Germline V gene sequence: CDR1 SNHLY, CDR2 FYNNEI. The CDR3 DNA follows: TGTGCCAGCAGTGTGGAGGCAGGGACAACCACAGATACGCAGTATTTT. Translated, it gives CASSVEAGTTTDTQYF.

This clone was found a few times. The CDR3 DNA is TGTGCCAGCAGCTTCGACAGGGGGCAAGCTTTCTTT. This sequence encodes CASSFDRGQAFF. J is TRBJ1-1 and V is TRBV6-5; 10 bases are shared with TRBD1. With 6 bases clipped from V and 9 bases from J, the junction kept 4 bases outside the gene matches. CDR3 length: 12 amino acids. Germline V gene sequence: CDR1 MNHEY, CDR2 SVGAGI.

This chain links TRBV7-9 with TRBJ2-1, with 9 bases aligning to TRBD2. J was trimmed by 4 bases and V by 6 bases; bases with no gene match: 7. This CDR3 contains 15 residues. CDR1 is SEHNR, CDR2 FQNEAQ, per germline (reference sequence). Here the CDR3 DNA reads TGTGCCAGCAGGCATCCTAGCGGGACTTACAATGAGCAGTTCTTC. Encoded protein: CASRHPSGTYNEQFF. Based on the CDR3 plus reference TRBV7-9 and TRBJ2-1, the full variable domain is DTGVSQNPRHKITKRGQNVTFRCDPISEHNRLYWYRQTLGQGPEFLTYFQNEAQLEKSRLLSDRFSAERPKGSFSTLEIQRTEQGDSAMYLCASRHPSGTYNEQFFGPGTRLTVL.

This chain uses TRBV2 with TRBJ1-2, with D possibly matching TRBD1 (6 bases). Trimming took off 6 bases at V and 6 bases at J, with 20 bases between the two ends. Germline assignment: CDR1 SNHLY and CDR2 FYNNEI. This CDR3 contains 15 residues. This CDR3 reads CASRGAPGTMDGYTF. DNA of the CDR3: TGTGCCAGCAGGGGGGCCCCCGGGACAATGGATGGCTACACCTTC.

This clone is a singleton in its sample. The CDR3 region is CASSETSGGHYETQYF. The CDR3 DNA is TGTGCCAGCAGCGAGACTAGCGGGGGCCACTACGAGACCCAGTACTTC. The rearrangement links TRBV2 to TRBJ2-5, with 12 bases that match TRBD2. The V segment lost 6 bases and the J segment 5 bases; nucleotides outside the gene matches: 10. Germline V gives CDR1 SNHLY, CDR2 FYNNEI. The CDR3 has 16 amino acids.

This clone was counted only a few times. This rearrangement joins TRBV11-2 to TRBJ1-5; no clear D gene. V was cut by 5 bases and J by 7 bases, with 15 bases left in between. Germline values: CDR1 SGHAT, CDR2 FQNNGV. The CDR3 has 14 residues. CDR3 residues: CASSRGSPGQPQHF. The CDR3 nucleotides read TGTGCCAGCAGCCGTGGGTCTCCGGGGCAGCCCCAGCATTTT.

J is TRBJ1-1 and V is TRBV7-8; tentative D call: TRBD1 (5 bases). Germline V CDR1 and CDR2: SGHVS, FQNEAQ. There are 15 residues in the CDR3. Trimming shortened V by 1 base and J by 3 bases, and 12 bases separated the two germline ends. The chain's CDR3 is CASSLGGSWDTEAFF. The DNA for the CDR3 is TGTGCCAGCAGCTTAGGGGGCAGTTGGGACACTGAAGCTTTCTTT.

The CDR3 DNA follows: TGCGCCAGCAGCCAAGGGACTAGCGGACACTACGAGCAGTACTTC. Its protein is CASSQGTSGHYEQYF. The genes are TRBV4-3 and TRBJ2-7; the match to TRBD2 covers 10 bases. The junction had 3 bases not matched to a gene; V was cut back by 1 base and J by 3 bases. The CDR3 length is 15 residues. Looked up from germline, CDR1 is LGHNA and CDR2 is YSLEER.

This chain connects TRBV4-3 to TRBJ1-6, with 8 bases lining up with TRBD1. With 0 bases clipped from V and 9 bases from J, the junction kept 4 bases outside the gene matches. The CDR3 has 15 amino acids. Germline CDR1 is LGHNA and CDR2 is YSLEER. The CDR3 DNA follows: TGCGCCAGCAGCCAAGAGAGGCAGGGGGCTTCACCCCTCCACTTT. This translates into CASSQERQGASPLHF.

The rearrangement uses TRBV12-3 or TRBV12-4 and TRBJ1-2; D is uncertain. V lost 6 bases and J 5 bases, leaving 13 bases between the germline ends. The CDR3 length is 13 residues. In DNA form, the CDR3 reads TGTGCCAGCAGCCTTAGGCTGACATATGGCTACACCTTC. Its translation: CASSLRLTYGYTF.